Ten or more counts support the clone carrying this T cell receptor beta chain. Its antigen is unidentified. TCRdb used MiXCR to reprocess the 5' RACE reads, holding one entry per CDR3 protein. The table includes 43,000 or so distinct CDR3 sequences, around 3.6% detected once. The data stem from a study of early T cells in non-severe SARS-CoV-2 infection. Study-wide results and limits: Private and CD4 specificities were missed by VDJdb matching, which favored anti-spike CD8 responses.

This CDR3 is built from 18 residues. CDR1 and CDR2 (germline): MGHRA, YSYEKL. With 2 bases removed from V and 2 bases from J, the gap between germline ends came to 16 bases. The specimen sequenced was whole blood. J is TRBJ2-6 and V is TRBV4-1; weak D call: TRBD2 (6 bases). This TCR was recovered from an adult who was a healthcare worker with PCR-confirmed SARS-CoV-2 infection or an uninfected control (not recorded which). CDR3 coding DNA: TGCGCCAGCAGCCAATTAGGAGGGTATCAGGCTGGGGCCAACGTCCTGACTTTC. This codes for CASSQLGGYQAGANVLTF.